This note documents a single T cell receptor beta chain sequence. Its antigen is not yet known. No qualities accompany the bases; no much larger clone lies one base away. Patients with a history of autoimmune disease or receiving systemic immunosuppression were excluded from the trial. Peripheral blood for TCR sequencing was drawn from every dose cohort at baseline, at cycle 4 day 1 and at cycle 7 day 1. The samples were drawn from a first-in-human, open-label, multicenter phase I dose-escalation trial of ivuxolimab. Adults with locally advanced or metastatic melanoma, renal cell, hepatocellular, or head and neck squamous cell carcinoma were enrolled in the trial. Before TCR sequencing, CD4+ T cells and CD8+ T cells from peripheral blood were sorted into separate populations. Its CDR3 holds 19 amino acids, cysteine through phenylalanine. Only CDR3 DNA is held: 57 bases, read in frame from base 1. V trim: 5 bases; J trim: 0 bases; unmatched bases: 14. The germline V gene encodes CDR1 MNHEY and CDR2 SMNVEV (reference sequence).

This sample is drawn from a study of OX40 agonist ivuxolimab in advanced cancers. Study-wide context: Ivuxolimab, which targeted the costimulatory receptor OX40 (CD134), was an agonistic, fully human IgG2 monoclonal antibody. Peripheral TCRbeta sequencing was intended to test whether TCR sequence diversity was altered and clonal T-cell expansion was caused by ivuxolimab. Of the approximately 54 patients in dose escalation, about 20 had hepatocellular carcinoma, around 15 had melanoma, 9 had renal cell carcinoma and 9 had head and neck cancer. A male proportion of under 85% and a mean age of 60 years, ranging from about 20 to 79, were recorded for the dose-escalation cohort. Partial responses occurred in three dose-escalation patients: two with cutaneous melanoma and one with hepatocellular carcinoma. Patients were allowed to have had prior anti-PD-1, anti-PD-L1 or anti-CTLA-4 therapy, and approximately 40% of the dose-escalation patients had previously received checkpoint inhibitors. The monotherapy dose-escalation portion (N ≈ 52 patients) of the phase I ivuxolimab trial is reported in the paper. Intravenous ivuxolimab was administered to patients every 2 weeks at six dose levels: 0.01, 0.1, 0.3, 1.5, 3 and 10 mg/kg. Overall study outcomes, separate from this receptor: After ivuxolimab, expanded clones were on average more numerous among CD8+ T cells than among CD4+ T cells. The antigen specificity of the peripheral T cells that underwent clonal expansion was not determined. At doses from 0.1 to 3.0 mg/kg, clonal expansion was seen in both CD4+ and CD8+ blood T cells between baseline and week 6. In partial responders in the 0.1-3.0 mg/kg groups, normalized peripheral clonal expansion was found to be among the lowest, especially among CD8+ T cells. Low levels of normalized T-cell clonal expansion were also shown by some nonresponding patients.

To sequence the TCRbeta CDR3 region, genomic DNA was isolated from the sorted cells. The immunoSEQ Assay was used to sequence the TCRbeta CDR3 regions. Not all clones reach the TCRdb copy of this immuneACCESS table, which keeps in-frame sequences only. Checked studies attribute under half of the gap to unresolved V genes and leave the rest unexplained. The sample table contains tens of thousands of clones; only one count was recorded for 80% to 90% of them. Around 0.26% of the sample is taken by the ten largest. The specimen was CD4+ or CD8+ T cells sorted from blood, collected in a trial of the OX40 agonist ivuxolimab. The TCR comes from an adult with an advanced solid tumor such as melanoma, head and neck, liver or kidney cancer. Rearrangement joined TRBV27 to TRBJ1-4, with 8 bases aligning to TRBD1. The CDR3 has the sequence CASSPGQGGWDPTNEKLFF. Read as DNA, the sequence is TGTGCCAGCAGTCCTGGACAGGGAGGGTGGGACCCAACTAATGAAAAACTGTTTTTT. Outside the CDR3, residues come from the reference TRBV27 and TRBJ1-4 proteins, so the full variable domain is: EAQVTQNPRYLITVTGKKLTVTCSQNMNHEYMSWYRQDPGLGLRQIYYSMNVEVTDKGDVPEGYKVSRKEKRNFPLILESPSPNQTSLYFCASSPGQGGWDPTNEKLFFGSGTQLSVL.